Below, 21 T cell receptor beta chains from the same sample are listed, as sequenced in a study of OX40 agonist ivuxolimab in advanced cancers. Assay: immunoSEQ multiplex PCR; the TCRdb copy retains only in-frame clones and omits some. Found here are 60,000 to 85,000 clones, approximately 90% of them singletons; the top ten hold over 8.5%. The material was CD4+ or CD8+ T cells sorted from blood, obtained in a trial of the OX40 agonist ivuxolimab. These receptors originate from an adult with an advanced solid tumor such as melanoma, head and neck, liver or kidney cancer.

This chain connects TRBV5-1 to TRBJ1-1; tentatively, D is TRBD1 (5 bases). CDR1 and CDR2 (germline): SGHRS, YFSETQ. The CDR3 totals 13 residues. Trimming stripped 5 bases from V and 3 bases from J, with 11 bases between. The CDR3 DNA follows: TGCGCCAGCAGTTCCGGGACGTACACTGAAGCTTTCTTT. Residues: CASSSGTYTEAFF.

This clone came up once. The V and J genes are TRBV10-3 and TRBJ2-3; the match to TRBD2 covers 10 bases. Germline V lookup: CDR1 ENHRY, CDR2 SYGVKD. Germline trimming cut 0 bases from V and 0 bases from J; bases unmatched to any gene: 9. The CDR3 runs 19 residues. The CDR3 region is CAISESWLAGASSTDTQYF. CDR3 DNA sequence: TGTGCCATCAGTGAGTCGTGGCTAGCGGGGGCCTCTAGCACAGATACGCAGTATTTT.

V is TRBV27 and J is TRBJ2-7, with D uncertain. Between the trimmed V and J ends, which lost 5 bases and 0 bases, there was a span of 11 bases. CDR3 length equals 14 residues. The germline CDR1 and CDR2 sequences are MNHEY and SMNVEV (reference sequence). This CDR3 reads CASSTYQGSYEQYF. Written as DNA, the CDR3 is TGTGCCAGCAGTACTTACCAAGGCTCCTACGAGCAGTACTTC.

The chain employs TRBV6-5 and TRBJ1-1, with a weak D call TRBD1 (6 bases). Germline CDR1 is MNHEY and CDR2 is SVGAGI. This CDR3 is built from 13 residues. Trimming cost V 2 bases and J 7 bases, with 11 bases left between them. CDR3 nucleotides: TGTGCCAGCAGTTACGGGCAGGGGCTTGAAGCTTTCTTT. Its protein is CASSYGQGLEAFF.

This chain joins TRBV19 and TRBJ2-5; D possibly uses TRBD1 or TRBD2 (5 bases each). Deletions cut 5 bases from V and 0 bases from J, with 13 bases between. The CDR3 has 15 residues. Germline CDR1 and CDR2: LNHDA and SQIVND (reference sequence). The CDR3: CASSVGPIHQETQYF. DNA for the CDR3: TGTGCCAGTAGTGTGGGACCGATCCACCAAGAGACCCAGTACTTC.

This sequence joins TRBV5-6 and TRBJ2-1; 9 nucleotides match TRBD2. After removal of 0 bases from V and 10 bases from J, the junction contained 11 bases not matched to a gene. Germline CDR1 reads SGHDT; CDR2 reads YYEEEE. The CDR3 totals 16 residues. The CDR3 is CASSLGASGAHGEQFF. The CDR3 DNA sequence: TGTGCCAGCAGCTTGGGGGCTAGCGGGGCCCACGGGGAGCAGTTCTTC.

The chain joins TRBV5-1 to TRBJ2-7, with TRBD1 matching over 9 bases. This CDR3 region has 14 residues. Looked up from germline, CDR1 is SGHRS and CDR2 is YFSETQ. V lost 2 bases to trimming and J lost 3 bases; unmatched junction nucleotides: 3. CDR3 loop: CASSFGTGIYEQYF. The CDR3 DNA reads TGCGCCAGCAGCTTCGGGACAGGGATCTACGAGCAGTACTTC.

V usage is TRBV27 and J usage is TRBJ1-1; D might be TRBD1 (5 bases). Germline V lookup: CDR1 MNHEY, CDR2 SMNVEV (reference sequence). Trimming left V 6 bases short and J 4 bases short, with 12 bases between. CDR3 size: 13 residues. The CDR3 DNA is TGTGCCAGCAGAGGGCCGGGGGGCACTGAAGCTTTCTTT. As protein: CASRGPGGTEAFF.

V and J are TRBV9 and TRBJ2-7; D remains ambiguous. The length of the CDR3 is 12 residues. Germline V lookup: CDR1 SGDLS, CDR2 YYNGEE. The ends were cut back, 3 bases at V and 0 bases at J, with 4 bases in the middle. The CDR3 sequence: CASSGDSYEQYF. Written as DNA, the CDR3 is TGTGCCAGCAGCGGGGACTCCTACGAGCAGTACTTC.

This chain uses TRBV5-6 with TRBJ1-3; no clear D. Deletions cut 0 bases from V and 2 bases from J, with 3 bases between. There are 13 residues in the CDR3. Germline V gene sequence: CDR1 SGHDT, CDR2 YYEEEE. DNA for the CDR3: TGTGCCAGCAGCTTGGGGGCTGGAAACACCATATATTTT. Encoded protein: CASSLGAGNTIYF.

Here the CDR3 reads CAGRRGDMNTEAFF. The CDR3 nucleotides are TGTGCAGGAAGAAGGGGCGACATGAACACTGAAGCTTTCTTT. V usage is TRBV7-9 and J usage is TRBJ1-1; D is perhaps TRBD1 (5 bases). This CDR3 comprises 14 residues. The germline CDR1 and CDR2 sequences are SEHNR and FQNEAQ (reference sequence).

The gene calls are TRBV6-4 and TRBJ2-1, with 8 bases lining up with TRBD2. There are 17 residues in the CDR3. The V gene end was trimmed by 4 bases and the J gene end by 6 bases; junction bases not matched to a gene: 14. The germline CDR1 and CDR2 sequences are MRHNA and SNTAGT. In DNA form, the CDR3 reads TGTGCCAGCAGTGCAAGTCTGTCTGGGCTAGCGGGCAATGAGCAGTTCTTC. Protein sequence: CASSASLSGLAGNEQFF.

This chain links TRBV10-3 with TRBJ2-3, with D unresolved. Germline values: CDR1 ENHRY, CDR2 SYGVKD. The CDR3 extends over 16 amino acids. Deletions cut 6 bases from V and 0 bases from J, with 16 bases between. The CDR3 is CAISLLFTTSTDTQYF. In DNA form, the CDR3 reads TGTGCCATCAGCTTACTATTTACAACTAGCACAGATACGCAGTATTTT.

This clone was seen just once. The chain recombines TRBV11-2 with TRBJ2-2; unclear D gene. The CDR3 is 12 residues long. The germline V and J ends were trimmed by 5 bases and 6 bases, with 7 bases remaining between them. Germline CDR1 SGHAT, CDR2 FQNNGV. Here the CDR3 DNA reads TGTGCCAGCAGCCCCCCCTCCGGGGAGCTGTTTTTT. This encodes CASSPPSGELFF.

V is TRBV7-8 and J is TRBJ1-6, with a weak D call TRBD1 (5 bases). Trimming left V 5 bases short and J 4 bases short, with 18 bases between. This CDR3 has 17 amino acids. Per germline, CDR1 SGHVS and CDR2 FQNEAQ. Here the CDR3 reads CASSLLIRDLYNSPLHF. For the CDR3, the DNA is TGTGCCAGCAGCCTATTGATCCGGGACCTATATAATTCACCCCTCCACTTT.

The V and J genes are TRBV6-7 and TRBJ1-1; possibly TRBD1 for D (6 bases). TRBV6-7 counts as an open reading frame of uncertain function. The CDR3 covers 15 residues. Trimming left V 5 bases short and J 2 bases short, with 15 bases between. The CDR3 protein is CASSSSGTNNTEAFF. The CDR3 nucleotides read TGTGCCAGCAGTAGCTCCGGGACAAATAACACTGAAGCTTTCTTT.

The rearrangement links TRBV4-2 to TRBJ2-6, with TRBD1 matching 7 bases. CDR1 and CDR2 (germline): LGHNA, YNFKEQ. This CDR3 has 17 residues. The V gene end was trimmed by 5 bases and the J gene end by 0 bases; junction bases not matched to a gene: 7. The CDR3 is CASSTSGGTSGANVLTF. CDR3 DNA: TGTGCCAGCAGCACGTCAGGGGGTACCTCTGGGGCCAACGTCCTGACTTTC.

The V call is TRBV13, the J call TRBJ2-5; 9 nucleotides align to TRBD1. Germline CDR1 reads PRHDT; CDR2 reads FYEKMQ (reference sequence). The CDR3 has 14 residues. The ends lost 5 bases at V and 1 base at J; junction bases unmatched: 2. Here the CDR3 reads CASSPTGGQETQYF. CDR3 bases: TGTGCCAGCAGCCCGACAGGGGGCCAAGAGACCCAGTACTTC.

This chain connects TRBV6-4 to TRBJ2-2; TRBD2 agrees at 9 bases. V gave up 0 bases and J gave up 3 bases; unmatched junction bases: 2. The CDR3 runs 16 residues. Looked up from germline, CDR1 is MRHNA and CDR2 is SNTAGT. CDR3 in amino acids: CASSDSASGDTGELFF. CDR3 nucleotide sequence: TGTGCCAGCAGTGACTCGGCTAGCGGGGACACCGGGGAGCTGTTTTTT.

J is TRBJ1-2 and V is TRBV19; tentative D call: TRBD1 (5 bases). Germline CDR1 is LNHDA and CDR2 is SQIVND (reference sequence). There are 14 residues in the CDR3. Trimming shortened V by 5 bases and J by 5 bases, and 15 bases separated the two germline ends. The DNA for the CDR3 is TGTGCCAGTAGTCCGGGACTGGCCGGGTATGGCTACACCTTC. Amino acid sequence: CASSPGLAGYGYTF.

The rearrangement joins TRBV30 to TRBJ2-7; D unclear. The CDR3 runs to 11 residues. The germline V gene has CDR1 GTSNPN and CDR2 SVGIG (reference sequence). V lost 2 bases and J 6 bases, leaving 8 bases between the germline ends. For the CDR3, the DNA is TGTGCCTGGAGTCTAGGTACCGAGCAGTACTTC. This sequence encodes CAWSLGTEQYF.